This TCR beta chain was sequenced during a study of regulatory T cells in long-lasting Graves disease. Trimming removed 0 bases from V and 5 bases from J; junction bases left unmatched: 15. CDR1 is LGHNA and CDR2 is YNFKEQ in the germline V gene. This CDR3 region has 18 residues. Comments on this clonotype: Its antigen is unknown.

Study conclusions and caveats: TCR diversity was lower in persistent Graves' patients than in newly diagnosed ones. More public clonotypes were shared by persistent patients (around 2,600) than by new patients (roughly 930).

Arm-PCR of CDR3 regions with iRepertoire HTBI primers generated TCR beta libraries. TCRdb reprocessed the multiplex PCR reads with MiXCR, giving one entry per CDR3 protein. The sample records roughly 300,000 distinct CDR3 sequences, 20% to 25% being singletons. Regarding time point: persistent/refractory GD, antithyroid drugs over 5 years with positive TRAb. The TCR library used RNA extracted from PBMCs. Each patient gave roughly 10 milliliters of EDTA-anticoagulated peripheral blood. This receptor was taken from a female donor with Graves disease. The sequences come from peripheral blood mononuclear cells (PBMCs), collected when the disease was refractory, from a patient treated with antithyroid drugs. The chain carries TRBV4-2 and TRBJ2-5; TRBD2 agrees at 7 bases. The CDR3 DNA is TGTGCCAGCAGCCAAGATCGGGCGGGAGCCCCTGTCAGGGAGACCCAGTACTTC. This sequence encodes CASSQDRAGAPVRETQYF.